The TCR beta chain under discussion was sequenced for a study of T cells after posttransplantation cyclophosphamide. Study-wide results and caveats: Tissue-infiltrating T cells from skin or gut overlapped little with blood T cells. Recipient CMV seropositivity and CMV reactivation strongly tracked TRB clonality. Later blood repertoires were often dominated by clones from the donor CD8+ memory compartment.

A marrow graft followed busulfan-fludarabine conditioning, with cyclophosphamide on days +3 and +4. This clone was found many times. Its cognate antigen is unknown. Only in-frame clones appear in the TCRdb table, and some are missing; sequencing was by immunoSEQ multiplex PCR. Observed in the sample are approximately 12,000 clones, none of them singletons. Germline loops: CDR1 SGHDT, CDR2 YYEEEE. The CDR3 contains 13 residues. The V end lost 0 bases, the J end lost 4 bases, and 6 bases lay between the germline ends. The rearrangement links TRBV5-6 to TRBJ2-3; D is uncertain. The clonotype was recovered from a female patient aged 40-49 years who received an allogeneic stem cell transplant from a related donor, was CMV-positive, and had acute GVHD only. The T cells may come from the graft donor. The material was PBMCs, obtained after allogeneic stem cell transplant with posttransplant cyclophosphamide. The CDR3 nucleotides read TGTGCCAGCAGCTTGGAGTCAGCAGATACGCAGTATTTT. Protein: CASSLESADTQYF. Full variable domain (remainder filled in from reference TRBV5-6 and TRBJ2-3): DAGVTQSPTHLIKTRGQQVTLRCSPKSGHDTVSWYQQALGQGPQFIFQYYEEEERQRGNFPDRFSGHQFPNYSSELNVNALLLGDSALYLCASSLESADTQYFGPGTRLTVL.